This T cell receptor beta chain emerged from a study of blood T cell repertoires in COVID-19. For the study at large: The samples span acute and convalescent COVID-19 from the United States, Italy and Spain. PBMCs, B-cell-depleted T cells, or T cells provided the cDNA or gDNA that made up the material.

CDR3 length: 16 residues. Trimming pared 5 bases from V and 4 bases from J, leaving 17 bases between. In germline, CDR1 is MRHNA, CDR2 SNTAGT. Study processing details: Counts of nucleated cells, estimated from reference gene primer amplification, were obtained. Assay: immunoSEQ multiplex PCR; the TCRdb copy retains only in-frame clones and omits some. V and J calls and clone size are given by that table; D and trimming were obtained from the DNA. This table has around 81,000 clones, just under 85% appearing once. The chain uses TRBV6-4 and TRBJ2-2; tentative D call: TRBD2 (5 bases). The sample consisted of peripheral blood. The TCR originated in a man in his fifties or sixties with acute or convalescent COVID-19. The CDR3 spells CASSPLASRATGELFF. The CDR3 bases are TGTGCCAGCAGTCCTTTGGCTAGCAGAGCCACCGGGGAGCTGTTTTTT.